This T cell receptor beta chain was retrieved from a study of technical replicates of blood from several donors. The repertoire was sequenced with immunoSEQ multiplex PCR; TCRdb's copy has only in-frame clones and lacks some. The table includes approximately 100,000 clones, over 95% detected once. The CDR3 spans 14 residues. Germline CDR1 and CDR2: MNHNY and SVGAGI (reference sequence). V lost 4 bases to trimming and J lost 8 bases; unmatched junction nucleotides: 10. Input material: T cells isolated from PBMCs. The chain couples TRBV6-6 to TRBJ1-2; 7 bases match TRBD1. The receptor's source is a human donor in good health. The CDR3 DNA sequence: TGTGCCAGCAGTTCATCCGACAGGGCAAAAGGCTACACCTTC. Its translation is CASSSSDRAKGYTF.